A single sample gave rise to the 14 T cell receptor beta chains below, sequenced in a study of shared clonotypes between healthy human individuals. TCRdb's table, derived via immunoSEQ multiplex PCR, lists solely in-frame clones and lacks some. The sample consists of roughly 770,000 clones, about 96% of them appearing once. Naive CD8 populations comprised CD45RO-negative cells positively selected for CCR7, excluding terminally differentiated effector memory CD45RA+ cells. Input material: naive CD8+ T cells sorted from blood. The receptors were gathered from a man aged 25-45 years in good health.

The chain couples TRBV7-9 to TRBJ2-1; D remains ambiguous. Germline-derived CDR1 and CDR2 are SEHNR and FQNEAQ (reference sequence). The V end was cut by 7 bases, the J end by 7 bases, with 20 bases between. The CDR3 covers 15 residues. DNA for the CDR3: TGTGCCAGCACCCGCACCGGGTCCACGACAAATGAGCAGTTCTTC. Translated: CASTRTGSTTNEQFF. The whole variable domain, remainder taken from reference TRBV7-9 and TRBJ2-1, is DTGVSQNPRHKITKRGQNVTFRCDPISEHNRLYWYRQTLGQGPEFLTYFQNEAQLEKSRLLSDRFSAERPKGSFSTLEIQRTEQGDSAMYLCASTRTGSTTNEQFFGPGTRLTVL.

This chain connects TRBV2 to TRBJ2-7; D might be TRBD1 or TRBD2, each matching 5 bases. The CDR3 is made up of 16 amino acids. The ends were cut back, 0 bases at V and 0 bases at J, with 12 bases in the middle. Germline V gene sequence: CDR1 SNHLY, CDR2 FYNNEI. CDR3 coding DNA: TGTGCCAGCAGTGAAGCCCTGGGGGAAGGCTCCTACGAGCAGTACTTC. This gives the protein CASSEALGEGSYEQYF.

This clone is a singleton in its sample. The chain couples TRBV6-6 to TRBJ2-4, with TRBD1 as a possible D gene (5 bases). The CDR3 length is 16 residues. Germline values: CDR1 MNHNY, CDR2 SVGAGI (reference sequence). With 4 bases removed from V and 1 base from J, the gap between germline ends came to 14 bases. The CDR3 spells CASSSFQGSAKNIQYF. In DNA form, the CDR3 reads TGTGCCAGCAGTTCGTTTCAGGGATCTGCCAAAAACATTCAGTACTTC.

This sequence joins TRBV12-5 and TRBJ2-7, with a weak D call TRBD2 (5 bases). This CDR3 has 14 amino acids. Per the germline V gene, CDR1 is LGHNT and CDR2 is FRNRAP. V lost 1 base and J lost 2, with 9 bases in between. The CDR3, as DNA: TGTGCTAGTGGTTTGGGAGGGAAACCCTACGAGCAGTACTTC. Its protein is CASGLGGKPYEQYF. Full variable domain (remainder filled in from reference TRBV12-5 and TRBJ2-7): DARVTQTPRHKVTEMGQEVTMRCQPILGHNTVFWYRQTMMQGLELLAYFRNRAPLDDSGMPKDRFSAEMPDATLATLKIQPSEPRDSAVYFCASGLGGKPYEQYFGPGTRLTVT.

A word on this clone: Other DNA sequences in this specimen translate into the identical CDR3. This CDR3 is CASSLSQGSYEQYF. The CDR3 nucleotides read TGTGCCAGCAGTTTGTCACAGGGCTCCTACGAGCAGTACTTC. The V call is TRBV27, the J call TRBJ2-7, with TRBD1 as a possible D gene (6 bases). Trimming cost V 3 bases and J 0 bases, with 9 bases left between them. Germline V CDR1 and CDR2: MNHEY, SMNVEV (reference sequence). This CDR3 has 14 amino acids.

The CDR3 DNA is TGTGCCAGCAGCTTGGTTAGCGCAACTACTAACTATGGCTACACCTTC. Translation gives CASSLVSATTNYGYTF. This chain uses TRBV5-5 with TRBJ1-2; D not certain. The CDR3 is 16 residues long. The V end lost 0 bases, the J end lost 0 bases, and 12 bases lay between the germline ends. The germline V gene encodes CDR1 SGHKS and CDR2 YYEKEE (reference sequence).

On this clone itself: Other DNA sequences in the same sample also yield this CDR3. The gene calls are TRBV5-1 and TRBJ2-5; no clear D. The CDR3 extends over 11 amino acids. Trimming stripped 5 bases from V and 1 base from J, with 3 bases between. Germline CDR1 is SGHRS and CDR2 is YFSETQ. The CDR3 here is CASRSQETQYF. The CDR3 region has the DNA TGCGCCAGCAGGAGCCAAGAGACCCAGTACTTC.

The rearrangement links TRBV29-1 to TRBJ2-3; 8 nucleotides match TRBD1. The CDR3 is made up of 14 amino acids. Trimming at V came to 4 bases and at J to 3 bases, leaving 6 bases not matched to a gene. Germline V lookup: CDR1 SQVTM, CDR2 ANQGSEA. CDR3 region: CSVGRDRKTDTQYF. DNA for the CDR3: TGCAGCGTTGGTAGGGACAGGAAGACAGATACGCAGTATTTT.

This rearrangement joins TRBV25-1 to TRBJ1-2, with 7 bases fitting TRBD1. After removal of 2 bases from V and 8 bases from J, the junction contained 17 bases not matched to a gene. This CDR3 has 17 residues. Germline V gene data show CDR1 as MGHDK and CDR2 as SYGVNS. The CDR3 coding sequence is TGTGCCAGCAGTGAAAAATTTTCTGACAGGGCCGGCGAGGGCTACACCTTC. Protein sequence: CASSEKFSDRAGEGYTF.

This clone was counted a single time. This chain uses TRBV29-1 with TRBJ1-2; tentatively, D is TRBD1 (6 bases). The CDR3 totals 13 residues. V was shortened by 5 bases and J by 2 bases, with 12 bases between the two germline ends. Germline assignment: CDR1 SQVTM and CDR2 ANQGSEA. This CDR3 is CSVRLTGNYGYTF. CDR3 bases: TGCAGCGTTCGTCTCACAGGGAACTATGGCTACACCTTC.

The chain carries TRBV5-1 and TRBJ2-7, with unresolved D. The CDR3 length is 14 residues. The V and J ends lost 0 bases and 2 bases respectively, with 9 bases between them. Germline V gives CDR1 SGHRS, CDR2 YFSETQ. The CDR3 DNA follows: TGCGCCAGCAGCTTGGCCGGGCAGGCCTACGAGCAGTACTTC. Translated, it gives CASSLAGQAYEQYF.

This clone was picked up a small number of times. The chain employs TRBV11-2 and TRBJ2-1; 8 positions match TRBD2. With 2 bases clipped from V and 9 bases from J, the junction kept 9 bases outside the gene matches. CDR1 is SGHAT and CDR2 is FQNNGV in the germline V gene. The CDR3 is 15 residues long. In DNA form, the CDR3 reads TGTGCCAGCAGCTTAACAGCGGGAGTCATCCGTGAGCAGTTCTTC. Translation: CASSLTAGVIREQFF.

The chain has TRBV27 and TRBJ2-3; no firm D call. V lost 2 bases and J 3 bases, leaving 6 bases between the germline ends. CDR3 size: 13 residues. Germline CDR1 reads MNHEY; CDR2 reads SMNVEV (reference sequence). CDR3 protein: CASSLATTDTQYF. DNA of the CDR3: TGTGCCAGCAGTTTAGCGACAACAGATACGCAGTATTTT.

The chain is built from TRBV6-1 and TRBJ1-1; 7 bases are a match to TRBD1. This CDR3 is 14 amino acids long. Germline loops: CDR1 MNHNS, CDR2 SASEGT. The V gene end was trimmed by 5 bases and the J gene end by 5 bases; junction bases not matched to a gene: 8. The CDR3 DNA reads as TGTGCCAGCAGTCCTCCGGGACAGTGGACTGAAGCTTTCTTT. As protein: CASSPPGQWTEAFF.